These 32 T cell receptor beta chains were all obtained from the same sample, sequenced in a study of T-cell reconstitution after alpha-beta-depleted transplantation in children. TCRbeta library construction was performed incorporating unique molecular identifiers. MiXCR, run by TCRdb on the PCR reads, gives a single entry per CDR3 protein. The sample holds fewer than 400,000 distinct CDR3 sequences; around 21% are singletons and the top ten take 3% to 4.5%. Specimen: PBMCs from the stem cell graft donor, collected from the stem cell graft. Source of these receptors: a human donor who donated a stem cell graft to a child with acute myeloid leukemia.

In its sample, this clonotype was seen a few times. The rearrangement uses TRBV29-1 and TRBJ2-7; 9 positions match TRBD1. This CDR3 is built from 14 residues. The trim removed 4 bases at V and 4 bases at J, leaving 8 bases unmatched. The germline CDR1 and CDR2 sequences are SQVTM and ANQGSEA. The CDR3 bases are TGCAGCGTTGGGGACAGGGTCGCCCTTTACGAGCAGTACTTC. Its protein is CSVGDRVALYEQYF.

This clonotype has only a few counts. As DNA, the CDR3 is TGTGCCAGCAGTTTATTCGGGTGGGAGACCCAGTACTTC. Its protein product is CASSLFGWETQYF. The genes are TRBV12-3 or TRBV12-4 and TRBJ2-5; the D is unclear. The CDR3 covers 13 residues. V lost 2 bases, J lost 5 bases, and 9 bases lay in between.

This clonotype was seen more than once but under ten times. J is TRBJ2-3 and V is TRBV10-3, with TRBD2 identical over 12 bases. The CDR3 has 16 residues. CDR1 is ENHRY, CDR2 SYGVKD, per germline. The ends lost 4 bases at V and 3 bases at J; junction bases unmatched: 5. CDR3 nucleotides: TGTGCCATCAGTGCGACTAGCGGGAGCGGTACAGATACGCAGTATTTT. Amino acid sequence: CAISATSGSGTDTQYF.

V and J are TRBV7-9 and TRBJ2-1; D is uncertain. This CDR3 spans 15 amino acids. V was shortened by 5 bases and J by 5 bases, with 16 bases between the two germline ends. Germline V lookup: CDR1 SEHNR, CDR2 FQNEAQ (reference sequence). The CDR3 is CASSPPMRPDNEQFF. The CDR3 DNA sequence: TGTGCCAGCAGCCCCCCCATGAGGCCGGACAATGAGCAGTTCTTC.

The table lists this clonotype with many counts. V gene TRBV20-1 combines with J gene TRBJ2-2; D unclear. The CDR3 length is 14 residues. CDR1 and CDR2 from the germline V gene are DFQATT and SNEGSKA (reference sequence). V gave up 3 bases and J gave up 0 bases, with 8 bases separating them. For the CDR3, the DNA is TGCAGTGCTAGCTGGGGTGCGAACACCGGGGAGCTGTTTTTT. Translating gives CSASWGANTGELFF.

This chain uses TRBV7-3 with TRBJ1-1, with 9 bases fitting TRBD1. V lost 0 bases to trimming and J lost 5 bases; unmatched junction nucleotides: 4. This CDR3 is built from 15 residues. The germline gives CDR1 SGHTA, CDR2 FQGTGA. CDR3 DNA: TGTGCCAGCAGCTTAACAGGGACAGGGAAGACTGAAGCTTTCTTT. This sequence encodes CASSLTGTGKTEAFF.

This chain links TRBV7-9 with TRBJ2-7; a possible D gene is TRBD1 (5 bases). The germline CDR1 and CDR2 sequences are SEHNR and FQNEAQ (reference sequence). The CDR3 extends over 16 amino acids. The V and J ends lost 5 bases and 3 bases respectively, with 20 bases between them. The DNA for the CDR3 is TGTGCCAGCAGCCAGGACACCGCAGTCTCCCACTACGAGCAGTACTTC. Its protein is CASSQDTAVSHYEQYF.

Here the CDR3 DNA reads TGTGCCACCAGCATAGACGTTAGCTCCTACGAGCAGTACTTC. Protein: CATSIDVSSYEQYF. The chain combines TRBV15 with TRBJ2-7; D remains unclear. Trimming left V 4 bases short and J 0 bases short, with 10 bases between. The germline CDR1 and CDR2 sequences are LNHNV and YYDKDF (reference sequence). CDR3 length: 14 residues.

The chain links TRBV20-1 to TRBJ2-3, with TRBD2 identical over 9 bases. The CDR3 has 18 residues. V lost 3 bases, J lost 1 base, and 14 bases stayed unmatched. Looked up from germline, CDR1 is DFQATT and CDR2 is SNEGSKA (reference sequence). The CDR3 coding sequence is TGCAGTGCTAGTCTGGGGGTAGCGGGAGAAAGTGGCACAGATACGCAGTATTTT. Translating gives CSASLGVAGESGTDTQYF.

This clonotype was seen a handful of times. The rearrangement joins TRBV3-1 to TRBJ1-1; possible D gene TRBD1, 5 bases. V lost 6 bases, J lost 0 bases, and 8 bases lay in between. This CDR3 region has 13 residues. From germline, CDR1 is LGHDT and CDR2 YNNKEL (reference sequence). The chain's CDR3 is CASSDRLNTEAFF. CDR3 in DNA: TGTGCCAGCAGTGACAGACTGAACACTGAAGCTTTCTTT.

This clonotype showed up many times. The CDR3 coding sequence is TGTGCCATCAGTGAAGGTGGGCTAGCGGGAGTCGAGCAGTTCTTC. Translating it yields CAISEGGLAGVEQFF. The chain combines TRBV10-3 with TRBJ2-1, with 10 bases identical to TRBD2. The CDR3 consists of 15 residues. Trimming cost V 3 bases and J 10 bases; bases outside gene matches: 9. Germline V gene data show CDR1 as ENHRY and CDR2 as SYGVKD.

A few counts support this clonotype. V gene TRBV12-3 or TRBV12-4 combines with J gene TRBJ1-1; weak D call: TRBD1 (6 bases). CDR3 length: 14 residues. The V end was cut by 7 bases, the J end by 0 bases, with 12 bases between. DNA of the CDR3: TGTGCCAGCACCCTACAGGGAATGAACACTGAAGCTTTCTTT. Encoded protein: CASTLQGMNTEAFF.

This rearrangement joins TRBV15 to TRBJ2-3; 8 bases fit TRBD1. V shed 5 bases and J 8 bases; nucleotides not matched to a gene: 12. The CDR3 loop spans 15 amino acids. In germline, CDR1 is LNHNV, CDR2 YYDKDF (reference sequence). The CDR3 region is CATSYRQGYKVTQYF. CDR3 sequence (DNA): TGTGCCACCAGCTATCGACAGGGGTACAAAGTTACGCAGTATTTT.

CDR3 bases: TGTGCCAGCAGTTCAAAGAGCAAGGTAGAGACCCAGTACTTC. Protein: CASSSKSKVETQYF. The V and J genes are TRBV28 and TRBJ2-5; D is uncertain. Germline V gene lookup returns CDR1 MDHEN and CDR2 SYDVKM. Trimming removed 4 bases at V and 4 bases at J, with 13 bases between. The CDR3 sequence is 14 residues long.

The chain carries TRBV5-1 and TRBJ2-1; TRBD2 might be the D (6 bases). Looked up from germline, CDR1 is SGHRS and CDR2 is YFSETQ. The V end lost 0 bases, the J end lost 2 bases, and 9 bases lay between the germline ends. The CDR3 loop spans 15 amino acids. CDR3 DNA sequence: TGCGCCAGCAGCTTGGGACTAGTCCCCTACAATGAGCAGTTCTTC. Translating gives CASSLGLVPYNEQFF.

The rearrangement uses TRBV12-3 or TRBV12-4 and TRBJ2-3, with no clear D. The CDR3 totals 16 residues. V lost 7 bases, J lost 5 bases, and 22 bases lay in between. CDR3 protein: CASNRVARLGRDTQYF. The CDR3 coding sequence is TGTGCCAGCAATAGGGTGGCCAGGTTGGGTCGAGATACGCAGTATTTT.

This clonotype was recorded many times. One junction end does not reproduce the germline sequence, and a read error may be involved. The chain couples TRBV7-7 to TRBJ2-1, with D possibly being TRBD2 (7 bases). Looked up from germline, CDR1 is SSHAT and CDR2 is FNYEAQ (reference sequence). The CDR3 is made up of 15 amino acids. The CDR3 loop is CASSPIGGAGYEQFF. The CDR3 region has the DNA TGTGCTAGCAGCCCCATTGGGGGGGCCGGTTATGAGCAGTTCTTC.

In its sample, this clonotype was seen many times. The rearrangement links TRBV4-1 to TRBJ1-1; D is ambiguous. Per germline, CDR1 MGHRA and CDR2 YSYEKL. The V gene lost 0 bases and the J gene lost 10 bases, with 15 bases spanning the gap. The CDR3 contains 14 residues. The CDR3 DNA reads as TGCGCCAGCAGCCAAGATTGGGGTTCTGAGGGAGCTTTCTTT. This translates into CASSQDWGSEGAFF.

V usage is TRBV9 and J usage is TRBJ2-2; weak D call: TRBD2 (6 bases). Germline CDR1 is SGDLS and CDR2 is YYNGEE. V shed 2 bases and J shed 4 bases, with 12 bases lying between them. This CDR3 is 15 amino acids long. As DNA, the CDR3 is TGTGCCAGCAGCGTGGGACTCCAGATCACCGGGGAGCTGTTTTTT. This encodes CASSVGLQITGELFF.

This clonotype was observed at least ten times. The V gene is TRBV5-6, the J gene TRBJ1-1; 8 positions match TRBD1. The CDR3 covers 13 residues. Germline CDR1 and CDR2: SGHDT and YYEEEE. The V segment lost 6 bases and the J segment 5 bases; nucleotides outside the gene matches: 6. The CDR3 is CASTQGTGTEAFF. The CDR3, as DNA: TGTGCCAGCACCCAGGGGACAGGTACTGAAGCTTTCTTT.

In this sample, this clonotype turned up a few times. This chain joins TRBV7-9 and TRBJ2-1; a possible D gene is TRBD2 (5 bases). V dropped 2 bases and J dropped 8 bases, with 10 bases sitting between them. This CDR3 comprises 13 residues. Germline CDR1 SEHNR, CDR2 FQNEAQ (reference sequence). CDR3 loop: CASSLNGIYEQFF. The DNA for the CDR3 is TGTGCCAGCAGCTTAAACGGGATTTATGAGCAGTTCTTC.

The chain carries TRBV21-1 and TRBJ2-3; TRBD2, the table's D call, lacks a check against the DNA. TRBV21-1 counts as a pseudogene. The CDR3 loop spans 17 amino acids. The CDR3 DNA follows: TGTGCCGTGAGGGCGGCTAGCGGGCCGCGGCGGGGAGATACGCAGTATTTT. Its protein product is CAVRAASGPRRGDTQYF.

Worth noting for this clonotype: The missing conserved phenylalanine or tryptophan at the end of this CDR3 makes a read error likely. The chain employs TRBV7-9 and TRBJ2-7, with 9 bases aligning to TRBD1. Germline V lookup: CDR1 SEHNR, CDR2 FQNEAQ (reference sequence). CDR3 size: 14 residues. V shed 5 bases and J 4 bases; nucleotides not matched to a gene: 6. The DNA for the CDR3 is TGTGCCAGCAGCCCCCGGGACAGGGCTTACGAGCAGTACTCC. It specifies CASSPRDRAYEQYS.

The sample holds many counts of this clonotype. CDR3 sequence reads: CASSYGRQETQYF. DNA for the CDR3: TGTGCCAGCAGTTACGGCCGCCAAGAGACCCAGTACTTC. This chain uses TRBV6-5 with TRBJ2-5; D remains unclear. Germline CDR1 MNHEY, CDR2 SVGAGI. Trimming removed 2 bases at V and 1 base at J, with 5 bases between. This CDR3 spans 13 amino acids.

This clonotype was seen a handful of times. The rearrangement uses TRBV29-1 and TRBJ1-3; no reliable D call. The CDR3 length is 12 residues. The V end lost 7 bases, the J end lost 2 bases, and 9 bases lay between the germline ends. Looked up from germline, CDR1 is SQVTM and CDR2 is ANQGSEA. DNA of the CDR3: TGCAGCGCGGGCTCCGCTGGAAACACCATATATTTT. Translated: CSAGSAGNTIYF.

The chain has TRBV27 and TRBJ2-7, with a weak D call TRBD2 (5 bases). V gave up 2 bases and J gave up 4 bases, with 12 bases separating them. Per germline, CDR1 MNHEY and CDR2 SMNVEV (reference sequence). The CDR3 covers 14 residues. DNA of the CDR3: TGTGCCAGCAGTTTAGGGAGTCTGGAGTACGAGCAGTACTTC. Residues: CASSLGSLEYEQYF.

A word on this clonotype: The CDR3 does not end in the conserved phenylalanine or tryptophan, so this is likely a read error. This chain connects TRBV7-9 to TRBJ2-1; D tentatively reads TRBD1 or TRBD2 (5 bases each). Germline loops: CDR1 SEHNR, CDR2 FQNEAQ (reference sequence). Trimming took off 2 bases at V and 4 bases at J, with 12 bases between the two ends. This CDR3 comprises 15 residues. The CDR3 sequence is CASSLHRGVYNEQFY. The CDR3, as DNA: TGTGCCAGCAGCTTACACAGAGGGGTTTACAATGAGCAGTTCTAC.

The genes are TRBV15 and TRBJ2-1; 10 nucleotides agree with TRBD2. The CDR3 totals 15 residues. CDR1 and CDR2 from the germline V gene are LNHNV and YYDKDF (reference sequence). V lost 1 base to trimming and J lost 5 bases; unmatched junction nucleotides: 2. Written as DNA, the CDR3 is TGTGCCACCAGCAGAGTCCTAGCGGGAGACAATGAGCAGTTCTTC. Translated: CATSRVLAGDNEQFF.

In its sample, this clonotype was seen many times. This sequence joins TRBV20-1 and TRBJ1-5; no clear D gene. V lost 3 bases, J lost 6 bases, and 21 bases lay in between. Germline V CDR1 and CDR2: DFQATT, SNEGSKA (reference sequence). This CDR3 has 16 residues. The CDR3 reads CSASAPLSNKGQPQHF. CDR3 sequence (DNA): TGCAGTGCTAGTGCCCCTCTGAGCAACAAAGGTCAGCCCCAGCATTTT.

The rearrangement joins TRBV15 to TRBJ2-1; D gene unclear. The CDR3 length is 13 residues. The V gene's germline CDR1 is LNHNV and CDR2 YYDKDF (reference sequence). V was trimmed by 1 base and J by 7 bases, leaving 8 bases between them. CDR3 amino acids: CATSRVVGNEQFF. CDR3 sequence (DNA): TGTGCCACCAGCAGAGTCGTTGGGAATGAGCAGTTCTTC.

This chain connects TRBV5-1 to TRBJ2-1; 7 bases are shared with TRBD1. V was clipped by 0 bases and J by 5 bases; unmatched bases: 5. Germline V gene lookup returns CDR1 SGHRS and CDR2 YFSETQ. The CDR3 has 15 amino acids. The CDR3 region is CASSLDPGQNNEQFF. Written as DNA, the CDR3 is TGCGCCAGCAGCTTGGACCCGGGACAGAACAATGAGCAGTTCTTC.

This clonotype was seen more than once but under ten times. The CDR3 reads CASSGTPKALGDQPQHF. The CDR3 DNA reads TGTGCCAGCAGTGGAACACCCAAGGCTTTGGGTGATCAGCCCCAGCATTTT. The rearrangement joins TRBV25-1 to TRBJ1-5, with D unclear. CDR1 and CDR2 from the germline V gene are MGHDK and SYGVNS. The CDR3 covers 17 residues. Trimming pared 4 bases from V and 5 bases from J, leaving 21 bases between.